The entry that follows covers one TCR beta chain sequence. This clonotype was picked up many times. This receptor's antigen is unknown. The record has no base qualities; no much larger clone is one base away. The TCR beta CDR3 regions were amplified from RNA transcripts. For the first round of RT-PCR on the TCR CDR3, the HTBI primer set was used together with the Qiagen OneStep RT-PCR kit. The libraries were constructed in a second round of multiplex PCR and then size-selected and purified. Libraries were sequenced paired-end with 100 bp reads on an Illumina HiSeq2000. As for the original processing: SOAPnuke was used to process the raw data, with reads discarded if the reads contained adapters or uncalled bases, had a mean Phred below 15, or lacked an exact constant-primer or identifier match. COPE v1.2.5 was used to merge the high-quality paired reads, and each unique nucleotide sequence was defined as a clonotype. MiTCR v1.1 was used to align clonotypes to the IMGT TRBV, TRBD and TRBJ reference segments. The analysis included only V-J combinations with a frequency above 0.0001, which together covered more than 98% of the repertoires. The TCS score was defined as F50 (clonal expansion) divided by E x V (chaos), with BLOSUM62-based TCRdist calculated between CDR3 peptides within each V-J. Welch's t-statistics and random forest reduced roughly 540 V-J features to 10 to 15, which were used in a naive Bayes classifier (R e1071). Using fastp trimming at Q25 and MiXCR clonotype assembly, TCRdb reanalyzed the public sequencing data and kept in-frame beta chains. Rows are unified per CDR3 protein, each entry keeping the most common DNA and genes. The V and J calls were not made by the authors but by TCRdb's processing. The sample table shows approximately 400,000 distinct CDR3 sequences, and about 15% are seen once. The top ten clones comprise approximately 32% of the sample.

A patient counted as having stable Graves' hyperthyroidism if no progression to ophthalmopathy occurred over 18 months of follow-up. Hyperthyroidism patients were aged 18 to 65 years and newly diagnosed, with disease duration of less than 2 months. The study excluded patients with uncontrolled infections, other autoimmune diseases, pregnancy or lactation. Diagnoses were based on clinical symptoms, serum thyroxine and TRAb, thyroid ultrasound and orbital computed tomography. Ficoll-Paque density gradient centrifugation was used to isolate PBMCs from 8 to 10 ml of fresh peripheral blood. Total RNA was extracted with Trizol reagent, and quality was checked on an Agilent 2100 Bioanalyzer. From the cysteine through the phenylalanine, the CDR3 covers 18 amino acids. Only CDR3 DNA is held: 54 bases, read in frame from base 1. Here V drops 2 bases and J drops 2 bases, and the junction holds 13 bases not matched to any gene. The germline V gene sets CDR1 to SGHTA and CDR2 to FQGNSA.

This sample was included in a study of T cells in Graves' hyperthyroidism and ophthalmopathy (dated 2019 in TCRdb). Regarding the research as a whole: Peripheral blood samples were taken at initial diagnosis, before any treatment was given. The study also compared thyroid tissue and blood T-cell repertoires from about six Graves' hyperthyroidism patients. TCR Vbeta CDR3 sequencing of some 140 peripheral blood samples (about 45 ophthalmopathy, 75 hyperthyroidism and approximately 17 progressor patients) is reported in the paper. The approximately 100 discovery patients were divided at random into training and test sets in a 7:3 ratio. To identify TCR V-J signatures that set the groups apart, the researchers used a discovery cohort of more than 95 patients, made up of about 44 with Graves' ophthalmopathy and about 60 with stable Graves' hyperthyroidism. After blood sampling, hyperthyroidism patients were treated with methimazole at a starting dose of 30 mg daily, and ophthalmopathy patients were treated with high-dose intravenous methylprednisolone. Prospective prediction of ophthalmopathy was tested in an independent validation cohort of fewer than 20 hyperthyroidism patients and roughly 16 patients who later progressed to ophthalmopathy. The paper as a whole reports these results and caveats: A model built on a 13 V-J signature distinguished ophthalmopathy from stable hyperthyroidism, reaching roughly 88% sensitivity and about 81% specificity in cross-validation and 80%/75% in testing. Sample size was not statistically predetermined, and blinding of investigators to group allocation was not performed. Most expanded thyroid clonotypes (frequency above 0.001) were also detected in blood, a finding suggesting that blood repertoires may reflect thyroid immune responses. In validation, the model predicted progression to ophthalmopathy a median of roughly 6.5 months before onset, with 70% to 71% sensitivity and about 72% specificity.

What was sequenced was blood. This sequence originates from a woman in her 30s with Graves' hyperthyroidism. This receptor chain uses TRBV7-2 and TRBJ2-7, with 9 bases in between that match TRBD2. The sequence in DNA is TGTGCCAGCAGCTTAACATTCTCTAGCGGGATGTTCCCCTACGAGCAGTACTTC. It translates to CASSLTFSSGMFPYEQYF.